This TCR beta chain was captured by sequencing in a study of blood T cell repertoires in COVID-19. Germline V gene data show CDR1 as KGHSH and CDR2 as LQKENI. The CDR3 totals 17 residues. J gave up 5 bases and V 2 bases, and 10 bases lay outside the gene matches. Authors' processing steps: Reference gene primer amplification yielded estimated nucleated cell counts. The table came from immunoSEQ multiplex PCR; TCRdb's copy has only in-frame clones and leaves some out. That table supplies the V and J calls and clone size; D and trimming were determined from the DNA. This table has some 150,000 clones, around nine tenths appearing once.

The TCR comes from a human donor in a cohort sampled during active COVID-19. What was sequenced was peripheral blood. The chain carries TRBV18 and TRBJ1-5, with TRBD1 matching over 9 bases. CDR3 amino acids: CASSPMGQGAGDQPQHF. The CDR3 DNA is TGTGCCAGCTCACCAATGGGACAGGGCGCGGGGGATCAGCCCCAGCATTTT.